This entry lists 5 T cell receptor beta chains sequenced from one sample in a study of CD8 T cells in Susac syndrome. RNA, at about 0.45 to 1 ug, was reverse transcribed with random hexamers. MiXCR, applied by TCRdb to the immunoSEQ multiplex PCR reads, yields one record per CDR3 protein. The repertoire holds around 150,000 distinct CDR3 sequences, with approximately 94% as singletons. Sequencing was carried out using CD4+ T cells from PBMCs. The receptor source for this set is a human donor with multiple sclerosis.

This clonotype has only one observation. The J gene is TRBJ2-5, the V gene TRBV20-1; D may correspond to TRBD1 or TRBD2 (5 bases each). V was cut by 6 bases and J by 5 bases, with 16 bases left in between. Germline V gene lookup returns CDR1 DFQATT and CDR2 SNEGSKA (reference sequence). The CDR3 has 13 amino acids. CDR3 DNA: TGCAGTGCGAACCCGGGACGAAGGGAGACCCAGTACTTC. Its protein product is CSANPGRRETQYF.

This chain joins TRBV29-1 and TRBJ2-1; the match to TRBD2 covers 9 bases. The CDR3 runs 14 residues. V was pared by 3 bases and J by 4 bases, with 4 bases of the junction left unmatched. Germline lookup yields CDR1 SQVTM and CDR2 ANQGSEA. DNA of the CDR3: TGCAGCGTTGAGGGCGGGGGGGTGTACAATGAGCAGTTCTTC. It yields the protein CSVEGGGVYNEQFF.

This chain links TRBV19 with TRBJ1-1; D is perhaps TRBD1 (5 bases). There are 15 residues in the CDR3. CDR1 and CDR2 (germline): LNHDA, SQIVND (reference sequence). Trimming removed 5 bases at V and 1 base at J, with 14 bases between. DNA for the CDR3: TGTGCCAGTAGTTTCTCCGGGACCCCGAACACTGAAGCTTTCTTT. Its protein is CASSFSGTPNTEAFF.

The chain carries TRBV18 and TRBJ1-2; possibly TRBD1 for D (6 bases). Per germline, CDR1 KGHSH and CDR2 LQKENI. The V end lost 6 bases, the J end lost 3 bases, and 20 bases lay between the germline ends. This CDR3 has 16 amino acids. The CDR3 bases are TGTGCCAGCTCCCAACAAAAGGACAGCGCGTACTATGGCTACACCTTC. It encodes CASSQQKDSAYYGYTF.

CDR3 bases: TGTGCTAGTGGTTCCCTCTCCGGGGGGCGCGGGGAGCAGTACTTC. It specifies CASGSLSGGRGEQYF. The chain joins TRBV12-5 to TRBJ2-7; TRBD2 might be the D (7 bases). Germline lookup yields CDR1 LGHNT and CDR2 FRNRAP. The CDR3 is 15 amino acids. V was shortened by 4 bases and J by 7 bases, with 20 bases between the two germline ends.